This TCR beta chain was identified in a study of PD-L1 blockade in urothelial cancer. With respect to this clone: Relative to the germline gene, one junction end is altered; a read error may explain this.

Indicated time point: peripheral blood 6 weeks after treatment start. Individual patients had between 1 and 8 samples, taken pretreatment and on-treatment. In each PCR, synthetic TCR analog templates were spiked in. The protocol was immunoSEQ multiplex PCR, while the TCRdb copy is restricted to in-frame clones and leaves out a portion. This table holds about 130,000 clones, roughly 88% found once. The germline V gene encodes CDR1 SSHAT and CDR2 FNYEAQ (reference sequence). The CDR3 runs 15 residues. Source: PBMCs, taken around atezolizumab (anti-PD-L1) treatment. V is TRBV7-7 and J is TRBJ2-1; TRBD2 aligns across 7 bases. The receptor was isolated from a man aged 45 to 65 with urothelial cancer. In DNA, the CDR3 is TGTGCTAGCAGCTCAAACCGGGGGGATGGGAATGAGCAGTTCTTC. It yields the protein CASSSNRGDGNEQFF.